This T cell receptor (beta chain) was documented in a study of blood T cell repertoires in COVID-19 (TCRdb year 2020). Broadly, across the study: Collaborator samples came from the United States, Italy and Spain and covered acute and convalescent phases of COVID-19. The prospective study material was composed of cDNA or gDNA derived from T cells, B-cell-depleted T cells, or PBMCs. Subjects who had been exposed to COVID-19, were actively infected with it, or had recovered from it provided the deeply sampled blood TCRbeta repertoires that made up the dataset. The repertoires were released in a freely available public database intended as a resource for research on the immune response to SARS-CoV-2. Samples came from the ongoing ImmuneRACE study (first 160 participants) plus 1,254 subjects from 6 global collaborators. A de-identified subject ID, COVID-19 status, age in years and sex were almost always included in the sample metadata. Where HLA class I and class II types were available, the types were taken from metadata supplied by the sample provider, not from assay-based typing.

General findings and caveats noted by the study authors: The amount of clinical and demographic metadata varied by source and participant and was provided uncurated.

Between the V and J ends, shortened by 6 bases and 8 bases respectively, the junction contains 11 bases. The CDR3 goes from the cysteine to the phenylalanine over 11 residues. The kept DNA is CDR3 alone, 33 bases in frame from the first base. The germline V gene (reference sequence) provides CDR1 DFQATT and CDR2 SNEGSKA. TCRbeta CDR3 regions were amplified from genomic DNA using the immunoSEQ Assay, a bias-controlled multiplex PCR. In the paper's pipeline: Within the assay, amplification of reference gene primers was used to estimate how many nucleated cells each sample contained. To quantify the absolute abundance of each unique TCRbeta CDR3 rearrangement, sequence reads were collapsed and filtered. For each sample, productive Simpson clonality was calculated as the square root of Simpson's diversity index over productive rearrangements. TCRdb's version of the immuneACCESS table is confined to in-frame rearrangements and falls short of the full clone set. An unresolved V gene accounts for under half of the shortfall where checked; the remainder is of unknown origin. The DNA was the basis for D and trimming; V, J and clone size are from that table. The sample has nearly 55,000 clones on record, 85% to 90% of them singletons. The top ten clonotypes cover roughly 10% of the sample.

In regard to this clone: The antigen it binds to is not known. Base qualities were left out, and no much larger clone turns up one base away.

The collaborating institutions used their own protocols to collect whole blood in K2EDTA tubes. Collaborator samples were shipped for TCRbeta analysis as frozen whole blood, isolated PBMCs, or DNA extracted from either sample type. Sequences were obtained from peripheral blood. Recombination linked TRBV20-1 to TRBJ2-4; confidence is insufficient to name the D gene. The origin of this receptor is a man between 65 and 85 years old with active COVID-19. The CDR3 loop reads CSAGLADIQYF. Read as DNA, the sequence is TGCAGTGCGGGTCTGGCGGACATTCAGTACTTC.